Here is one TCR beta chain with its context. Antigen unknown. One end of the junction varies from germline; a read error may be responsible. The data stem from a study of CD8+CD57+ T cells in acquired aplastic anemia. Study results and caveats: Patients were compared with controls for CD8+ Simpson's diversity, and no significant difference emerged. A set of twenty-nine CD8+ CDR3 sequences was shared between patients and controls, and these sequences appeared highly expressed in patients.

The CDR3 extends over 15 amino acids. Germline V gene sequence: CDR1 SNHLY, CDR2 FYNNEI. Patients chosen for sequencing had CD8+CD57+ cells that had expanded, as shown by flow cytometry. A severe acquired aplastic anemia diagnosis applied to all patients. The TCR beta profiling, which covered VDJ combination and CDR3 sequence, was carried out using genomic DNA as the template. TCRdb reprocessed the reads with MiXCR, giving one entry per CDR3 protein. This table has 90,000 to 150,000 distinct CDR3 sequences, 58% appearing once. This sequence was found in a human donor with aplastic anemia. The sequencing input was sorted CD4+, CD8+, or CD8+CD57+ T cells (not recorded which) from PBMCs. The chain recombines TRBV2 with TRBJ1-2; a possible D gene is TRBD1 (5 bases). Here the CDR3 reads CASSPRRGTNYGCTF. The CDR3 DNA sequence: TGTGCCAGCAGTCCCAGACGAGGGACTAACTATGGCTGCACCTTC.